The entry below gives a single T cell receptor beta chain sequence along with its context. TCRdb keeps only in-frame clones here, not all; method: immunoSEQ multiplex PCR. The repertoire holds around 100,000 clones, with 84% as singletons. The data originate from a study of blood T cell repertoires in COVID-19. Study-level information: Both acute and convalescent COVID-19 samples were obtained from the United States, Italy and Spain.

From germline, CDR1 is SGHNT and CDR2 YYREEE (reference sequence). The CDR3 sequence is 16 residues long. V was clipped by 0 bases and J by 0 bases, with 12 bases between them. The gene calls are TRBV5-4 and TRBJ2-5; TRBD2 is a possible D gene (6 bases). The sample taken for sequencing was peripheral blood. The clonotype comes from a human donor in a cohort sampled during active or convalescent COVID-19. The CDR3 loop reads CASSLDSLANQETQYF. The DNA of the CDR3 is TGTGCCAGCAGCTTGGATTCCCTAGCGAACCAAGAGACCCAGTACTTC. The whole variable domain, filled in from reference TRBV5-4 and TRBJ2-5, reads ETGVTQSPTHLIKTRGQQVTLRCSSQSGHNTVSWYQQALGQGPQFIFQYYREEENGRGNFPPRFSGLQFPNYSSELNVNALELDDSALYLCASSLDSLANQETQYFGPGTRLLVL.